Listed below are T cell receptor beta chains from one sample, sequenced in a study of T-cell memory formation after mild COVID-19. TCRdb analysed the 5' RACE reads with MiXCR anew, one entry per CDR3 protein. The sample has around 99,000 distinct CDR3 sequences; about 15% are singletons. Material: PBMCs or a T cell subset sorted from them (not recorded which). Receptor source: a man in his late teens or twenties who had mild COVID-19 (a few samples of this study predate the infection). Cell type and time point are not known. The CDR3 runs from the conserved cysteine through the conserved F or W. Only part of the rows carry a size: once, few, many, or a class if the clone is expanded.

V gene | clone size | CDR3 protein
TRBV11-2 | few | CASSLVLAENEQFF
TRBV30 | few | CAWSLGLGANVLTF
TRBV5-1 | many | CASSAGTALYEQYF
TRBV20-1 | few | CSANRGDTEAFF
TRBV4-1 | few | CASSPSTELYEQYF
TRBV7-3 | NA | CASSQVVNTEAFF
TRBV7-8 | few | CASSARDRAGETQYF
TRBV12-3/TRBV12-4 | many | CASSTQGFGANVLTF
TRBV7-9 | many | CASSSRGGETQYF
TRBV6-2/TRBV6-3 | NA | CASSPVGWQGPTDTQYF
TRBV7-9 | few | CASSSGQGTPNYGYTF
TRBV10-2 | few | CASSERLEDIYGYTF
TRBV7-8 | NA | CASSLVAGGPTGELFF
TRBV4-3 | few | CASSRDVYNEQFF
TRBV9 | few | CASSVEKGADTQYF
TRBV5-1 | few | CASSSPWRDTQYF
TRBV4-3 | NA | CASSQTEYPNYGYTF
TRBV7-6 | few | CASSFVGEDEKLFF
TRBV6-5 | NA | CASSSRSGGWGETQYF
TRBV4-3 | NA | CASSQDETGKETQYF
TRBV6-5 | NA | CASSLVGGQETQYF
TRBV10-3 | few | CAISHQTGKFYGYTF
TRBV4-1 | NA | CASSQVWTRGSSYNEQFF
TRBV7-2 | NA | CASSLHDMTNIQYF
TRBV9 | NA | CASSVGTGAGGELFF
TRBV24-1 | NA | CATSAGLGYTF
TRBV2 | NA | CASSEGGSTDTQYF
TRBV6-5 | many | CASSYRQLLGGEQFF
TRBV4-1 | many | CASSLTGNQPQHF
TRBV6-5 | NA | CASSYSVQGADEQFF
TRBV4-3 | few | CASSQVGTSGFQETQYF
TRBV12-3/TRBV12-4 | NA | CASSAGTPEQYF
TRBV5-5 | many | CASSHITTGADTQYF